These 22 T cell receptor beta chains were all obtained from the same sample, sequenced in a study of cytomegalovirus exposure and HLA in healthy donors. Amplification used 60 Vbeta primers and 13 Jbeta primers. Data came from immunoSEQ multiplex PCR; TCRdb stores just in-frame clones and leaves some out. Counted here are about 97,000 clones, about three quarters occurring once; the ten biggest clones make up less than 4%. The sequencing input was PBMCs. The origin of the receptors is a man aged 40-50 years in good health and CMV-seronegative.

The genes are TRBV27 and TRBJ2-7; tentative D call: TRBD2 (5 bases). This CDR3 region has 15 residues. The germline CDR1 and CDR2 sequences are MNHEY and SMNVEV (reference sequence). The germline V and J ends were trimmed by 0 bases and 0 bases, with 9 bases remaining between them. This chain's CDR3 is CASSLSATSSYEQYF. For the CDR3, the DNA is TGTGCCAGCAGTTTATCGGCAACTAGCTCCTACGAGCAGTACTTC.

The J gene is TRBJ2-1, the V gene TRBV9; weak D call: TRBD1 (5 bases). CDR1 SGDLS and CDR2 YYNGEE come from the germline V gene. There are 15 residues in the CDR3. Trimming took off 0 bases at V and 8 bases at J, with 15 bases between the two ends. This chain's CDR3 is CASSVASFIRDEQFF. CDR3 nucleotide sequence: TGTGCCAGCAGCGTAGCCTCCTTCATCAGGGATGAGCAGTTCTTC.

The V and J genes are TRBV27 and TRBJ2-1; D not certain. Deletions cut 11 bases from V and 7 bases from J, with 21 bases between. The germline V gene encodes CDR1 MNHEY and CDR2 SMNVEV (reference sequence). The CDR3 has 14 residues. The CDR3 coding sequence is TGTGCCTCGGCCAGCAACCTAGAGAGAAATGAGCAGTTCTTC. It is translated as CASASNLERNEQFF.

The rearrangement links TRBV28 to TRBJ2-3, with TRBD1 matching 10 bases. The CDR3 covers 14 residues. Germline V gene lookup returns CDR1 MDHEN and CDR2 SYDVKM. V gave up 7 bases and J gave up 2 bases; unmatched junction bases: 3. The CDR3 DNA reads as TGTGCCAGCATCGACAGGGGGCACACAGATACGCAGTATTTT. Encoded protein: CASIDRGHTDTQYF.

This clone showed up just a few times. The CDR3 bases are TGCAGCGGTGGACTAGGGGGATGGGAGACCCAGTACTTC. It codes for CSGGLGGWETQYF. The chain recombines TRBV29-1 with TRBJ2-5; D is possibly TRBD2 (7 bases). Germline-derived CDR1 and CDR2 are SQVTM and ANQGSEA. V was trimmed by 7 bases and J by 5 bases, leaving 17 bases between them. This CDR3 contains 13 residues.

The chain combines TRBV4-3 with TRBJ2-7, with TRBD2 matching over 10 bases. In germline, CDR1 is LGHNA, CDR2 YSLEER. Trimming took 0 bases from V and 5 from J; bases not matched to a gene: 7. CDR3 size: 16 residues. The CDR3 here is CASSQDQSGGAHEQYF. In DNA form, the CDR3 reads TGCGCCAGCAGCCAAGATCAGAGCGGGGGGGCCCACGAGCAGTACTTC.

This clone was picked up a small number of times. This sequence joins TRBV28 and TRBJ1-5, with D hard to call. Per germline, CDR1 MDHEN and CDR2 SYDVKM. The ends were cut back, 7 bases at V and 4 bases at J, with 11 bases in the middle. The CDR3 runs to 13 residues. The CDR3 spells CASKFSGNQPQHF. CDR3 bases: TGTGCCAGCAAGTTTAGCGGAAATCAGCCCCAGCATTTT.

The chain recombines TRBV11-2 with TRBJ1-2; D call uncertain. Trimming pared 2 bases from V and 5 bases from J, leaving 12 bases between. CDR3 size: 14 residues. From germline, CDR1 is SGHAT and CDR2 FQNNGV. The CDR3 spells CASSLSGSPYGYTF. The CDR3 region has the DNA TGTGCCAGCAGCTTATCAGGAAGCCCATATGGCTACACCTTC.

This sequence joins TRBV28 and TRBJ1-6; 7 bases agree with TRBD1. From germline, CDR1 is MDHEN and CDR2 SYDVKM. The CDR3 consists of 16 residues. The V and J ends lost 4 bases and 7 bases, in that order; junction bases with no gene match: 10. CDR3 residues: CASSSALQGLNSPLHF. Written as DNA, the CDR3 is TGTGCCAGCAGTTCCGCCCTACAGGGGTTGAATTCACCCCTCCACTTT.

The V and J genes are TRBV5-4 and TRBJ2-5; possibly TRBD1 for D (6 bases). The CDR3 is 14 residues long. V lost 4 bases and J lost 2, with 12 bases in between. The germline CDR1 and CDR2 sequences are SGHNT and YYREEE (reference sequence). CDR3 sequence (DNA): TGTGCCAGCAGCAGGCGACAGGCTCAAGAGACCCAGTACTTC. This encodes CASSRRQAQETQYF.

The V call is TRBV6-5, the J call TRBJ1-4; 7 bases map to TRBD1. V trimming: 8 bases; J trimming: 7 bases; junction bases outside the gene matches: 10. The germline V gene has CDR1 MNHEY and CDR2 SVGAGI. The CDR3 consists of 14 residues. CDR3 bases: TGTGCCAGCGGAGACAGGGCCTATGGTGAAAAACTGTTTTTT. Translating gives CASGDRAYGEKLFF.

The chain recombines TRBV13 with TRBJ1-1; 9 bases agree with TRBD1. Germline V gene sequence: CDR1 PRHDT, CDR2 FYEKMQ (reference sequence). The ends lost 8 bases at V and 5 bases at J; junction bases unmatched: 12. This CDR3 has 15 residues. The CDR3 loop reads CASAITGGGGTEAFF. The CDR3, as DNA: TGTGCCAGCGCGATAACAGGGGGCGGAGGGACTGAAGCTTTCTTT.

The V and J genes are TRBV19 and TRBJ1-5; D is uncertain. The CDR3 length is 14 residues. CDR1 is LNHDA and CDR2 is SQIVND in the germline V gene (reference sequence). Deletions cut 4 bases from V and 2 bases from J, with 9 bases between. CDR3 sequence reads: CASSRQVGNQPQHF. The CDR3, as DNA: TGTGCCAGTAGTAGGCAGGTTGGCAATCAGCCCCAGCATTTT.

The V call is TRBV19, the J call TRBJ1-1, with D uncertain. V was trimmed by 3 bases and J by 2 bases, leaving 4 bases between them. Germline V gene sequence: CDR1 LNHDA, CDR2 SQIVND (reference sequence). This CDR3 has 12 residues. CDR3 amino acids: CASSIPNTEAFF. CDR3 coding DNA: TGTGCCAGTAGTATTCCTAACACTGAAGCTTTCTTT.

The genes are TRBV5-1 and TRBJ2-7; 12 positions match TRBD1. Losses at the gene ends were 3 bases for V and 5 bases for J; bases not matched to a gene: 9. The V gene's germline CDR1 is SGHRS and CDR2 YFSETQ. This CDR3 contains 16 residues. The DNA of the CDR3 is TGCGCCAGCAGCTCCAGTGGGACAGGGGGCAACGACGAGCAGTACTTC. This codes for CASSSSGTGGNDEQYF.

V usage is TRBV4-2 and J usage is TRBJ2-7, with 9 bases matching TRBD2. CDR1 LGHNA and CDR2 YNFKEQ come from the germline V gene. V shed 2 bases, J shed 0 bases, and the junction held 14 bases outside the gene matches. The CDR3 runs to 19 residues. CDR3 DNA: TGTGCCAGCAGCCAATATTTTTCCAGCGGGGGGTCTAGCTCCTACGAGCAGTACTTC. Translating gives CASSQYFSSGGSSSYEQYF.

V usage is TRBV5-1 and J usage is TRBJ2-7; 9 bases are a match to TRBD1. This CDR3 is 15 amino acids long. J was trimmed by 0 bases and V by 0 bases; bases with no gene match: 1. Germline values: CDR1 SGHRS, CDR2 YFSETQ. The CDR3 DNA follows: TGCGCCAGCAGCTTGGTGGGACAGGGCTCCTACGAGCAGTACTTC. Translating it yields CASSLVGQGSYEQYF.

V is TRBV5-4 and J is TRBJ1-6; unclear D gene. The ends were cut back, 4 bases at V and 4 bases at J, with 12 bases in the middle. Per germline, CDR1 SGHNT and CDR2 YYREEE (reference sequence). CDR3 length: 15 residues. CDR3 nucleotide sequence: TGTGCCAGCAGCCGCTCCGGGGTTTATAATTCACCCCTCCACTTT. The encoded protein is CASSRSGVYNSPLHF.

The CDR3 DNA sequence: TGTGCCAGCAGCATTTACAGGGGGCGCGATGCGTTCAATCAGCCCCAGCATTTT. Amino acid sequence: CASSIYRGRDAFNQPQHF. This rearrangement joins TRBV9 to TRBJ1-5; 9 positions agree with TRBD1. This CDR3 is 18 amino acids long. The V segment lost 4 bases and the J segment 3 bases; nucleotides outside the gene matches: 14. The germline CDR1 and CDR2 sequences are SGDLS and YYNGEE.

This clone showed up just a few times. V and J are TRBV7-8 and TRBJ2-2, with D maybe TRBD2 (6 bases). V was cut by 6 bases and J by 5 bases, with 10 bases left in between. The CDR3 contains 13 residues. Germline CDR1 is SGHVS and CDR2 is FQNEAQ. Here the CDR3 DNA reads TGTGCCAGCAGACCCGGGGGTACCGGGGAGCTGTTTTTT. It is translated as CASRPGGTGELFF.

The chain is built from TRBV6-6 and TRBJ1-1; possibly TRBD1 for D (6 bases). There are 16 residues in the CDR3. Per the germline V gene, CDR1 is MNHNY and CDR2 is SVGAGI (reference sequence). Trimming shortened V by 0 bases and J by 1 base, and 12 bases separated the two germline ends. The CDR3 spells CASSYSHRATNTEAFF. The CDR3 DNA reads TGTGCCAGCAGTTACTCTCACAGGGCCACGAACACTGAAGCTTTCTTT.

The chain combines TRBV6-1 with TRBJ2-4; TRBD2 matches at 9 bases. J was trimmed by 10 bases and V by 1 base; bases with no gene match: 11. The CDR3 spans 16 residues. In germline, CDR1 is MNHNS, CDR2 SASEGT. CDR3: CASSEGGGARRGIQYF. In nucleotides, the CDR3 is TGTGCCAGCAGTGAAGGCGGGGGGGCCCGGAGGGGGATTCAGTACTTC.